This T cell receptor (beta chain) was sequenced during a study of CD8 T cells in Susac syndrome. Random hexamers were used to reverse transcribe roughly 0.45 to 1 ug of RNA. From the immunoSEQ multiplex PCR reads, TCRdb called clonotypes with MiXCR, one entry per CDR3 protein. The sample has about 94,000 distinct CDR3 sequences, roughly 94% seen once. Germline-derived CDR1 and CDR2 are SGHTA and FQGNSA. The CDR3 loop spans 14 amino acids. The V end was cut by 4 bases, the J end by 1 base, with 10 bases between. The origin of this receptor is a human donor with Susac syndrome. The sample taken for sequencing was CD4+ T cells from PBMCs. The chain combines TRBV7-2 with TRBJ2-5, with D possibly being TRBD1 or TRBD2 (6 bases each). The CDR3 spells CASSWGAGQETQYF. In DNA form, the CDR3 reads TGTGCCAGCAGCTGGGGGGCCGGCCAAGAGACCCAGTACTTC.